The clone carrying this TCR beta chain was picked up a small number of times. What it recognizes is unknown. This specimen comes from a study of human T cells and chemical hapten exposure. Study-level findings and limits: DPC sensitization left the count of TCRs above 1 in 1000 unchanged.

With 5 bases removed from V and 3 bases from J, the gap between germline ends came to 5 bases. Germline-derived CDR1 and CDR2 are MNHNS and SASEGT. The CDR3 extends over 11 amino acids. MiXCR, run by TCRdb on the RACE reads, gives a single entry per CDR3 protein. Among 150,000 to 200,000 distinct CDR3 sequences, around 30% were seen once, and the ten largest hold 2.9%. Time point denoted: pre-sensitization, week 0. The treatment was: therapeutic diphenylcyclopropenone sensitization with weekly scalp DPC. The sequence came from a woman under 40 with alopecia areata. Some clones in this sample may be carry-over from other donors' samples. This sequence joins TRBV6-1 and TRBJ2-7; D is ambiguous. The specimen comprised whole blood, sampled in connection with sensitization to the hapten diphenylcyclopropenone (DPC). CDR3 protein: CASSQFYEQYF. CDR3 in DNA: TGTGCCAGCAGTCAATTCTACGAGCAGTACTTC.